This T cell receptor (beta chain) is drawn from a study of glioma-infiltrating T cells after dendritic cell vaccination. About the research overall: Patients had newly diagnosed or recurrent glioblastoma and received dendritic cell vaccines. Monocyte-derived dendritic cells, cultured approximately 7 days with IL-4 and GM-CSF, were pulsed with autologous tumor lysate.

The length of the CDR3 is 14 residues. Trimming pared 1 base from V and 10 bases from J, leaving 11 bases between. Germline CDR1 is SEHNR and CDR2 is FQNEAQ (reference sequence). Selection required adequate fresh-frozen tumor tissue plus more than two years' survival data. The immunoSEQ assay amplified TCRB CDR3 from up to roughly 2 ug DNA. Sequenced by immunoSEQ multiplex PCR; TCRdb stores in-frame clones only, minus some. The table has 60,000 to 70,000 clones, 82% seen once; the top ten hold 7% to 10%. The clonotype originates from a human donor with glioblastoma. The source was blood, collected before dendritic cell vaccination. This chain uses TRBV7-9 with TRBJ1-6; D perhaps matches TRBD1 (6 bases). This CDR3 reads CASSLVPRGSPLHF. In nucleotides, the CDR3 is TGTGCCAGCAGCTTAGTACCCAGGGGCTCACCCCTCCACTTT.